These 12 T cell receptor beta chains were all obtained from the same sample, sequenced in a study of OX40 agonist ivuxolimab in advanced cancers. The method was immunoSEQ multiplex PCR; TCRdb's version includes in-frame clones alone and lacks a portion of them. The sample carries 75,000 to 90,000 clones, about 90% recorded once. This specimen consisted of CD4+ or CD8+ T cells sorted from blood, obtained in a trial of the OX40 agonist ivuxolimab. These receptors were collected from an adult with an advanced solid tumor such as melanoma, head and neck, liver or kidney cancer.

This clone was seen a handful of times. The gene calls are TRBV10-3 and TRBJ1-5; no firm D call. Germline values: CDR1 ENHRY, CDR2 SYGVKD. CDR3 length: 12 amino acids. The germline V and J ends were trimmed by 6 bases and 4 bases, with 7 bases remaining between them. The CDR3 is CAIRGTNQPQHF. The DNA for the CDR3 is TGTGCCATCAGGGGAACGAATCAGCCCCAGCATTTT.

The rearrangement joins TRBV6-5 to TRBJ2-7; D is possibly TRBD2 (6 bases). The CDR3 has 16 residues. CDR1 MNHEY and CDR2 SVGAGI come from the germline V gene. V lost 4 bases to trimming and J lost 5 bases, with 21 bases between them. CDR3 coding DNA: TGTGCCAGCAGTTCCCGGGAGCCCCAAAGGAGCCACGAGCAGTACTTC. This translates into CASSSREPQRSHEQYF.

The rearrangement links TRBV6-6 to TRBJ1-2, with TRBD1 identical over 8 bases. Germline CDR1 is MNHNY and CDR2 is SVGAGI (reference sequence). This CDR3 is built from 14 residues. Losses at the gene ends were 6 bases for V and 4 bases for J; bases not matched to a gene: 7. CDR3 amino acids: CASREVGQGYGYTF. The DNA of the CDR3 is TGTGCCAGCAGAGAGGTCGGACAGGGCTATGGCTACACCTTC.

CDR3 bases: TGTGCCATCAGTGAGTCTCCTGGGGCCAACGTCCTGACTTTC. This sequence encodes CAISESPGANVLTF. The V gene is TRBV10-3, the J gene TRBJ2-6; D unresolved. From germline, CDR1 is ENHRY and CDR2 SYGVKD. The V end lost 0 bases, the J end lost 2 bases, and 2 bases lay between the germline ends. The CDR3 covers 14 residues.

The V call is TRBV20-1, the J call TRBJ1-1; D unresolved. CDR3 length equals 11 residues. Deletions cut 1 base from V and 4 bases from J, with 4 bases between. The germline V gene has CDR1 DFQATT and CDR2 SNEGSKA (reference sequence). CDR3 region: CSARGRTEAFF. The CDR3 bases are TGCAGTGCTAGAGGGCGCACTGAAGCTTTCTTT.

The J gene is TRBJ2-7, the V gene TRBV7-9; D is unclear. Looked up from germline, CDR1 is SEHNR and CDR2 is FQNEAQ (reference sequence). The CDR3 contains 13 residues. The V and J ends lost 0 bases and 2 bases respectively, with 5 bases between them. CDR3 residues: CASSLAGAYEQYF. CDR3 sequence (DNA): TGTGCCAGCAGCTTAGCGGGTGCCTACGAGCAGTACTTC.

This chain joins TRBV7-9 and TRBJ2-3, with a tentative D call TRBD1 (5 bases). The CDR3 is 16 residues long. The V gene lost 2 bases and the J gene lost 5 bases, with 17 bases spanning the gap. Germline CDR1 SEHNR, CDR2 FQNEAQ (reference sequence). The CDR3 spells CASSLNRPYKGDTQYF. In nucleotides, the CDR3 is TGTGCCAGCAGCTTAAACAGGCCCTATAAGGGAGATACGCAGTATTTT.

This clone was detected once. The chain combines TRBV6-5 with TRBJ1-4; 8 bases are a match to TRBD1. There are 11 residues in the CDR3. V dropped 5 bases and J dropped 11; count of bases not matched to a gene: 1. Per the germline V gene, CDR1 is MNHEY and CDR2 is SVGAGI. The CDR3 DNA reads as TGTGCCAGCAGTGACAGGGGTAAACTGTTTTTT. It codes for CASSDRGKLFF.

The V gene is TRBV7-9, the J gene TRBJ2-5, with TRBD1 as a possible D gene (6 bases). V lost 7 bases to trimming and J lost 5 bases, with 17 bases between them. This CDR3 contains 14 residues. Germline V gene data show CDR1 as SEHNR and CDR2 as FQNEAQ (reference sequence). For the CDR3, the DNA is TGTGCCAGCACCCCCGTGGGGGCTGGGGAGACCCAGTACTTC. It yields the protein CASTPVGAGETQYF.

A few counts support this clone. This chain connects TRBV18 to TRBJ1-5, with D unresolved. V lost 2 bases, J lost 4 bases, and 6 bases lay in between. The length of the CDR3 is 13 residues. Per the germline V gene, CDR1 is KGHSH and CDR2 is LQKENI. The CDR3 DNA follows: TGTGCCAGCTCACCAAGGGCTAATCAGCCCCAGCATTTT. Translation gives CASSPRANQPQHF.

CDR3 protein: CASSYGLKGGTDTQYF. The CDR3 DNA is TGTGCCAGCAGCTATGGACTAAAAGGAGGCACAGATACGCAGTATTTT. V is TRBV7-9 and J is TRBJ2-3, with D perhaps TRBD2 (6 bases). The CDR3 is 16 residues long. Germline CDR1 SEHNR, CDR2 FQNEAQ (reference sequence). V was cut by 4 bases and J by 1 base, with 15 bases left in between.

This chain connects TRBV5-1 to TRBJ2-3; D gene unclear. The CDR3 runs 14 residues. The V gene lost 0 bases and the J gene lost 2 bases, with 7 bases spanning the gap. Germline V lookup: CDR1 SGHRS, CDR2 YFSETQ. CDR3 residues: CASSLDGDTDTQYF. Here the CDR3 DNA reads TGCGCCAGCAGCTTGGACGGCGACACAGATACGCAGTATTTT. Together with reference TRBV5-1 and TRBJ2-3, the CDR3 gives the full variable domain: KAGVTQTPRYLIKTRGQQVTLSCSPISGHRSVSWYQQTPGQGLQFLFEYFSETQRNKGNFPGRFSGRQFSNSRSEMNVSTLELGDSALYLCASSLDGDTDTQYFGPGTRLTVL.